These 24 T cell receptor beta chains originate from one sample sequenced in a study of blood T cell repertoires in COVID-19. Data came from immunoSEQ multiplex PCR; TCRdb stores just in-frame clones and leaves some out. Of over 110,000 clones listed, less than 90% were seen once; the top ten hold 5.5%. Material: PBMCs or T cells enriched from blood (not recorded which). These receptors all stem from a man aged 35 to 55 with acute COVID-19.

The CDR3, as DNA: TGTGCCTGGAGTAAGGGGGAGCTGGACAATGAGCAGTTCTTC. As protein: CAWSKGELDNEQFF. J is TRBJ2-1 and V is TRBV30; tentatively, D is TRBD1 (6 bases). The V end lost 2 bases, the J end lost 5 bases, and 13 bases lay between the germline ends. Germline CDR1 and CDR2: GTSNPN and SVGIG (reference sequence). This CDR3 is built from 14 residues.

V is TRBV2 and J is TRBJ1-2; a possible D gene is TRBD1 (6 bases). Germline CDR1 and CDR2: SNHLY and FYNNEI. The CDR3 covers 13 residues. V lost 7 bases and J 7 bases, leaving 16 bases between the germline ends. The CDR3 nucleotides are TGTGCCAGCATGCCCCCAGGGGCGGGTGGCTACACCTTC. Its translation is CASMPPGAGGYTF. Looking up the rest from reference TRBV2 and TRBJ1-2 gives the full variable domain: EPEVTQTPSHQVTQMGQEVILRCVPISNHLYFYWYRQILGQKVEFLVSFYNNEISEKSEIFDDQFSVERPDGSNFTLKIRSTKLEDSAMYFCASMPPGAGGYTFGSGTRLTVV.

This rearrangement joins TRBV4-3 to TRBJ2-7; 12 positions agree with TRBD2. The CDR3 runs to 14 residues. The J segment lost 3 bases and the V segment lost 4 bases, leaving 1 base of the junction unmatched. Germline lookup yields CDR1 LGHNA and CDR2 YSLEER. The CDR3 nucleotides are TGCGCCAGCAGCCGACTAGCGGGAGTCTACGAGCAGTACTTC. The encoded protein is CASSRLAGVYEQYF.

The DNA for the CDR3 is TGTGCCAGTAGTTCCAGACTAGCGGGGCTGGCAGATACGCAGTATTTT. Protein sequence: CASSSRLAGLADTQYF. The chain couples TRBV19 to TRBJ2-3; 11 nucleotides line up with TRBD2. This CDR3 is built from 16 residues. V was clipped by 5 bases and J by 4 bases; unmatched bases: 8. Germline CDR1 and CDR2: LNHDA and SQIVND (reference sequence).

The V call is TRBV6-1, the J call TRBJ2-7, with TRBD1 matching over 11 bases. Per the germline V gene, CDR1 is MNHNS and CDR2 is SASEGT. The V gene end was trimmed by 2 bases and the J gene end by 4 bases; junction bases not matched to a gene: 4. This CDR3 has 15 residues. CDR3 bases: TGTGCCAGCAGTGAAACCGGGACAGGGGGGTACGAGCAGTACTTC. This encodes CASSETGTGGYEQYF.

The chain joins TRBV11-3 to TRBJ2-1, with D tentatively TRBD1 (6 bases). The germline gives CDR1 SGHNT, CDR2 YENEEA. Trimming took 2 bases from V and 8 from J, leaving 16 bases between them. The length of the CDR3 is 15 residues. DNA for the CDR3: TGTGCCAGCAGCTTACTTCCAGGGGCAGGCCATGAGCAGTTCTTC. Its protein product is CASSLLPGAGHEQFF.

The chain combines TRBV7-6 with TRBJ2-1, with 8 positions matching TRBD2. CDR1 and CDR2 from the germline V gene are SGHVS and FNYEAQ. The CDR3 extends over 20 amino acids. V was clipped by 6 bases and J by 0 bases; unmatched bases: 19. CDR3 coding DNA: TGTGCCAGCAGACAGGGAGGGAGCGGGAGTAGAAGGTTCTCCTACAATGAGCAGTTCTTC. Residues: CASRQGGSGSRRFSYNEQFF.

The genes are TRBV6-2 or TRBV6-3 and TRBJ2-5, with 10 bases that match TRBD2. The ends lost 5 bases at V and 2 bases at J; junction bases unmatched: 11. The CDR3 is 17 amino acids. Looked up from germline, CDR1 is MNHEY and CDR2 is SVGEGT. The CDR3 DNA follows: TGTGCCAGCAGTCGCGGACTAGCGGAGAGACTACAAGAGACCCAGTACTTC. The encoded protein is CASSRGLAERLQETQYF.

J is TRBJ2-5 and V is TRBV7-9, with 8 bases that match TRBD1. The CDR3 has 15 amino acids. V dropped 2 bases and J dropped 4; count of bases not matched to a gene: 6. CDR1 is SEHNR and CDR2 is FQNEAQ in the germline V gene (reference sequence). CDR3 coding DNA: TGTGCCAGCAGCTTAAGAGGCAGGGGGCGAGAGACCCAGTACTTC. Amino acids: CASSLRGRGRETQYF.

The CDR3 spells CASSPGLAGGYEQYF. In DNA form, the CDR3 reads TGTGCCAGCAGTCCAGGACTAGCGGGAGGGTACGAGCAGTACTTC. The J gene is TRBJ2-7, the V gene TRBV28; 15 positions agree with TRBD2. V lost 5 bases and J lost 4; bases outside the gene matches: 3. This CDR3 contains 15 residues. Germline V CDR1 and CDR2: MDHEN, SYDVKM.

The CDR3, as DNA: TGTGCCAGCAGCCCGACGATGGGGGGCACTGAAGCTTTCTTT. This codes for CASSPTMGGTEAFF. The rearrangement uses TRBV7-9 and TRBJ1-1; tentatively, D is TRBD1 (5 bases). CDR3 length: 14 amino acids. With 5 bases removed from V and 4 bases from J, the gap between germline ends came to 14 bases. Germline assignment: CDR1 SEHNR and CDR2 FQNEAQ (reference sequence).

The chain links TRBV6-5 to TRBJ1-4; no clear D. With 0 bases removed from V and 8 bases from J, the gap between germline ends came to 10 bases. The CDR3 totals 14 residues. Looked up from germline, CDR1 is MNHEY and CDR2 is SVGAGI. The CDR3 DNA follows: TGTGCCAGCAGTTACTCTGGAGCGGGGGAAAAACTGTTTTTT. It yields the protein CASSYSGAGEKLFF.

In its sample, this clone was seen a few times. CDR3 nucleotides: TGTGCCAGCAGCCAGACAGGGATTCGGGGCTACACCTTC. Protein: CASSQTGIRGYTF. The chain employs TRBV3-1 (or the pseudogene TRBV3-2) and TRBJ1-2, with 7 bases matching TRBD1. Germline CDR1 and CDR2: LGHDT and YNNKEL (reference sequence). The V segment lost 3 bases and the J segment 8 bases; nucleotides outside the gene matches: 6. This CDR3 region has 13 residues.

This chain connects TRBV5-1 to TRBJ2-5; no clear D gene. This CDR3 has 14 amino acids. Germline CDR1 reads SGHRS; CDR2 reads YFSETQ. The V end lost 2 bases, the J end lost 2 bases, and 10 bases lay between the germline ends. The CDR3 is CASSFSAEQETQYF. The CDR3 DNA reads TGCGCCAGCAGCTTCAGTGCAGAACAAGAGACCCAGTACTTC.

This chain links TRBV6-6 with TRBJ1-1; D possibly corresponds to TRBD1 (6 bases). V was shortened by 0 bases and J by 3 bases, with 11 bases between the two germline ends. The germline CDR1 and CDR2 sequences are MNHNY and SVGAGI (reference sequence). The CDR3 length is 15 residues. The CDR3 reads CASSYSGDIYTEAFF. The CDR3 DNA is TGTGCCAGCAGTTACTCGGGGGACATCTACACTGAAGCTTTCTTT.

The gene calls are TRBV4-1 and TRBJ1-5; perhaps TRBD1 as D (6 bases). The V gene's germline CDR1 is MGHRA and CDR2 YSYEKL. The V end lost 0 bases, the J end lost 2 bases, and 17 bases lay between the germline ends. The CDR3 runs 18 residues. The CDR3 DNA reads TGCGCCAGCAGCCAAGAGGGGTACAGGGCCGAGGGCAATCAGCCCCAGCATTTT. The encoded protein is CASSQEGYRAEGNQPQHF.

This chain joins TRBV4-1 and TRBJ1-1; TRBD1 is a possible D gene (6 bases). Trimming took off 0 bases at V and 3 bases at J, with 14 bases between the two ends. CDR1 and CDR2 from the germline V gene are MGHRA and YSYEKL. The length of the CDR3 is 16 residues. CDR3 nucleotides: TGCGCCAGCAGCCAAGACGGAACAGGGACGGACACTGAAGCTTTCTTT. Residues: CASSQDGTGTDTEAFF.

This sequence joins TRBV19 and TRBJ2-1; 8 bases fit TRBD2. Germline assignment: CDR1 LNHDA and CDR2 SQIVND (reference sequence). Trimming removed 1 base from V and 9 bases from J; junction bases left unmatched: 5. The CDR3 is 14 amino acids. The CDR3 spells CASSIGRGASEQFF. CDR3 sequence (DNA): TGTGCCAGTAGTATAGGGCGGGGGGCGAGTGAGCAGTTCTTC.

V gene TRBV5-6 combines with J gene TRBJ1-5; D is undetermined. The germline CDR1 and CDR2 sequences are SGHDT and YYEEEE. The CDR3 runs 14 residues. With 0 bases removed from V and 8 bases from J, the gap between germline ends came to 12 bases. DNA of the CDR3: TGTGCCAGCAGCTTGGCCGGGGAATTGGAGCCCCAGCATTTT. Encoded protein: CASSLAGELEPQHF.

The rearrangement uses TRBV5-6 and TRBJ1-4; D possibly corresponds to TRBD1 (5 bases). Germline V gene data show CDR1 as SGHDT and CDR2 as YYEEEE. The CDR3 sequence is 17 residues long. Deletions cut 0 bases from V and 3 bases from J, with 15 bases between. Written as DNA, the CDR3 is TGTGCCAGCAGCTTGGCCCTTAGCGGGGCGGCTAATGAAAAACTGTTTTTT. Translating gives CASSLALSGAANEKLFF.

The chain has TRBV7-8 and TRBJ2-1; 7 bases align to TRBD2. The V segment lost 5 bases and the J segment 4 bases; nucleotides outside the gene matches: 8. Germline values: CDR1 SGHVS, CDR2 FQNEAQ. The CDR3 consists of 15 residues. CDR3 residues: CASSRRQAGYNEQFF. As DNA, the CDR3 is TGTGCCAGCAGCCGACGCCAAGCGGGATACAATGAGCAGTTCTTC.

This chain uses TRBV7-9 with TRBJ1-1; no definite D call. Germline V gene sequence: CDR1 SEHNR, CDR2 FQNEAQ (reference sequence). V was shortened by 5 bases and J by 1 base, with 17 bases between the two germline ends. CDR3 length: 16 amino acids. The CDR3 bases are TGTGCCAGCAGCCCTAGCCCTCGGGAATCGAACACTGAAGCTTTCTTT. Translating it yields CASSPSPRESNTEAFF.

This clone occurred a few times. J is TRBJ1-1 and V is TRBV7-2, with D possibly TRBD1 on 6 matching bases. The germline V gene has CDR1 SGHTA and CDR2 FQGNSA. The CDR3 extends over 15 amino acids. The ends were cut back, 1 base at V and 4 bases at J, with 13 bases in the middle. The DNA for the CDR3 is TGTGCCAGCAGCTTAGGGTCCAGGGGTGGCACTGAAGCTTTCTTT. Its translation is CASSLGSRGGTEAFF.

The chain employs TRBV7-9 and TRBJ2-3, with TRBD2 as a possible D gene (5 bases). The CDR3 has 13 residues. V was shortened by 6 bases and J by 4 bases, with 11 bases between the two germline ends. Per the germline V gene, CDR1 is SEHNR and CDR2 is FQNEAQ (reference sequence). For the CDR3, the DNA is TGTGCCAGCAGTTACGGACTTTCAGATACGCAGTATTTT. This codes for CASSYGLSDTQYF.